A selection of T cell receptor beta chains follows, all from one sample in a study of cytomegalovirus exposure and HLA in healthy donors. Clones were read by immunoSEQ multiplex PCR, and TCRdb kept only the in-frame ones, dropping some. The sample includes roughly 170,000 clones, approximately 84% of them seen just once. The sequenced sample consisted of PBMCs. The receptors stem from a woman younger than 30 in good health and CMV-seropositive. CDR3s include the opening cysteine and the closing phenylalanine or tryptophan. Each record gives: J gene, V gene, CDR3 protein.

>TRBJ2-5|TRBV6-1
CASSEALWGGPNQETQYF
>TRBJ1-1|TRBV5-1
CASRGTGGTGEAFF
>TRBJ2-7|TRBV6-6
CASVGTGAYEQYF
>TRBJ2-7|TRBV7-9
CASSPRDSAYEQYF
>TRBJ1-2|TRBV6-5
CASSLDRKANYGYTF
>TRBJ1-2|TRBV5-1
CASSTASGVEGYTF
>TRBJ2-1|TRBV6-5
CASSPSGTGTFPFF
>TRBJ2-2|TRBV7-6
CASSLTDQGAVNTGELFF
>TRBJ2-1|TRBV18
CASSDGLAGTHNEQFF
>TRBJ2-2|TRBV29-1
CSVDLRESIAGELFF
>TRBJ1-2|TRBV5-5
CASSWELQAYGYTF
>TRBJ2-3|TRBV18
CASSPGQQNTDTQYF
>TRBJ2-1|TRBV6-6
CASSYSRGNEQFF
>TRBJ1-1|TRBV13
CASRLGGPNTEAFF